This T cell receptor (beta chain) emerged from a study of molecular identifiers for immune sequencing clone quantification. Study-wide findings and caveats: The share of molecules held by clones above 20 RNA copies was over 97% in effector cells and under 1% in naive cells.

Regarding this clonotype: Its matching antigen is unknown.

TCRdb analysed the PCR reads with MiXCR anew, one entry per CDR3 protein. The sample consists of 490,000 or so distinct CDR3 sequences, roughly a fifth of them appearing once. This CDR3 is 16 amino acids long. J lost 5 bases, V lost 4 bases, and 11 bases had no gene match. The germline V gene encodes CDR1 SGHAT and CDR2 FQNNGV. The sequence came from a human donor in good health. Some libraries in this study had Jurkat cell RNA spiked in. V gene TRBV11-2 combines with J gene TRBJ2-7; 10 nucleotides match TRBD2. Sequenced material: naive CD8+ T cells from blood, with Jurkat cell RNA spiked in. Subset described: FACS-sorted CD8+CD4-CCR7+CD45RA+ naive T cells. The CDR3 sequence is CASSSGTSELIHEQYF. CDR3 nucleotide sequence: TGTGCCAGCAGCTCCGGGACTAGCGAGTTGATCCACGAGCAGTACTTC.